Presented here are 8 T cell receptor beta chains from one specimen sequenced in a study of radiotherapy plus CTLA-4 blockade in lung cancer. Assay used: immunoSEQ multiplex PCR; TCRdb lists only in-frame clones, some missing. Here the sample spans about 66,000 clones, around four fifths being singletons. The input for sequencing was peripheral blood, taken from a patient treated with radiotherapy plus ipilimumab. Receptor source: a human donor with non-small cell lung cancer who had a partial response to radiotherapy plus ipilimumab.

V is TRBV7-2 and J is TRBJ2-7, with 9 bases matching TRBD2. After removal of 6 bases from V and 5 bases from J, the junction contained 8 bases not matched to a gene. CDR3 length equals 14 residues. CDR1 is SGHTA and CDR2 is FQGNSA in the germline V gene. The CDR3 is CASSPVAGVHEQYF. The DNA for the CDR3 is TGTGCCAGCAGTCCCGTAGCGGGAGTCCACGAGCAGTACTTC.

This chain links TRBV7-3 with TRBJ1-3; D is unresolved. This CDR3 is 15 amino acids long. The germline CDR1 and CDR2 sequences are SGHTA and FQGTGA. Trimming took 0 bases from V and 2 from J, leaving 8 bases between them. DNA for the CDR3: TGTGCCAGCAGCTTAACACCCGGGGCTGGAAACACCATATATTTT. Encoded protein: CASSLTPGAGNTIYF.

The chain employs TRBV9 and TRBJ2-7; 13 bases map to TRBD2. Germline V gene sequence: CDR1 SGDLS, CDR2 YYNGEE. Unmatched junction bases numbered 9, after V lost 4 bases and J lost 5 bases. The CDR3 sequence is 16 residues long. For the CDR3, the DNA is TGTGCCAGCAGCCCCGGAGGACTAGCGGGAGCCCACGAGCAGTACTTC. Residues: CASSPGGLAGAHEQYF.

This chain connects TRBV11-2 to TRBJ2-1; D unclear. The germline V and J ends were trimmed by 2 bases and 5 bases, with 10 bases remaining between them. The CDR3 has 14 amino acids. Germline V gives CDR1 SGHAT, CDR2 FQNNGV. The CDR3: CASSLILVNNEQFF. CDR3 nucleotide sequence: TGTGCCAGCAGCTTAATCTTAGTTAACAATGAGCAGTTCTTC.

As DNA, the CDR3 is TGCGCCAGCAGTGACCCCGGGCAGGGGAGAGGCTACACCTTC. It yields the protein CASSDPGQGRGYTF. This chain uses TRBV10-2 with TRBJ1-2; tentatively, D is TRBD1 (6 bases). V gave up 3 bases and J gave up 8 bases, with 16 bases separating them. Germline assignment: CDR1 WSHSY and CDR2 SAAADI. CDR3 length: 14 amino acids.

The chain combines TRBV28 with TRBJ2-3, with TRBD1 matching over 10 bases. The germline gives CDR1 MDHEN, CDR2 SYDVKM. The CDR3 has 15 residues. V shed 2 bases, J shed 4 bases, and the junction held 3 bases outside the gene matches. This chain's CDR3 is CASSLIGTGADTQYF. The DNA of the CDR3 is TGTGCCAGCAGTTTAATAGGGACAGGGGCAGATACGCAGTATTTT. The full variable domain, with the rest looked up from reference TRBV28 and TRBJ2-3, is DVKVTQSSRYLVKRTGEKVFLECVQDMDHENMFWYRQDPGLGLRLIYFSYDVKMKEKGDIPEGYSVSREKKERFSLILESASTNQTSMYLCASSLIGTGADTQYFGPGTRLTVL.

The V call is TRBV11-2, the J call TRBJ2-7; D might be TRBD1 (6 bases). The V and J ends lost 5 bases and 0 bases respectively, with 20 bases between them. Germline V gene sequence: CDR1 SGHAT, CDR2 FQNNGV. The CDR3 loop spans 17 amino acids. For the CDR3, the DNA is TGTGCCAGCAGCGCAAATTGGGACACCCAGAGCTCCTACGAGCAGTACTTC. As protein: CASSANWDTQSSYEQYF. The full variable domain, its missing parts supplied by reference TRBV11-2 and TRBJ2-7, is EAGVAQSPRYKIIEKRQSVAFWCNPISGHATLYWYQQILGQGPKLLIQFQNNGVVDDSQLPKDRFSAERLKGVDSTLKIQPAKLEDSAVYLCASSANWDTQSSYEQYFGPGTRLTVT.

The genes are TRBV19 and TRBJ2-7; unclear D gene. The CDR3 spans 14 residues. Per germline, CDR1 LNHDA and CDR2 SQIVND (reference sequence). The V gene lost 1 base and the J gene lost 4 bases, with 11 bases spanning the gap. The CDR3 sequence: CASSIATESYEQYF. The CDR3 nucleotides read TGTGCCAGTAGTATAGCCACGGAGAGTTACGAGCAGTACTTC.